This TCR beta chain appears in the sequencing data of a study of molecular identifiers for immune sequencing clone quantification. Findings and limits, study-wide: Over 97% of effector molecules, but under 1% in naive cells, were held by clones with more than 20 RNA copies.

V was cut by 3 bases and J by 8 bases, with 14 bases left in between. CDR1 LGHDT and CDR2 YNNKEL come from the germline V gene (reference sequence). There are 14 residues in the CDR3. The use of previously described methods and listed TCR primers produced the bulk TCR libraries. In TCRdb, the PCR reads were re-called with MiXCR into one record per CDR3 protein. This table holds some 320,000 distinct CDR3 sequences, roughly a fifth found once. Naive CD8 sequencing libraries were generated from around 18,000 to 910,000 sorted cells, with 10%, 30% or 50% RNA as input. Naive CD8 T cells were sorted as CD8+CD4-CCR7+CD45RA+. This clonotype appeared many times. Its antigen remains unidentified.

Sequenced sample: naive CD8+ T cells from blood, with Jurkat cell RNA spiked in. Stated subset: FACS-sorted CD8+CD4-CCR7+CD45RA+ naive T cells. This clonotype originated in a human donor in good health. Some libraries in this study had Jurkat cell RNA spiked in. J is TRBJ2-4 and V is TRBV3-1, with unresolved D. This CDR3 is CASSQNSPADIQYF. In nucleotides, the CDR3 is TGTGCCAGCAGCCAGAACAGCCCCGCTGACATTCAGTACTTC.